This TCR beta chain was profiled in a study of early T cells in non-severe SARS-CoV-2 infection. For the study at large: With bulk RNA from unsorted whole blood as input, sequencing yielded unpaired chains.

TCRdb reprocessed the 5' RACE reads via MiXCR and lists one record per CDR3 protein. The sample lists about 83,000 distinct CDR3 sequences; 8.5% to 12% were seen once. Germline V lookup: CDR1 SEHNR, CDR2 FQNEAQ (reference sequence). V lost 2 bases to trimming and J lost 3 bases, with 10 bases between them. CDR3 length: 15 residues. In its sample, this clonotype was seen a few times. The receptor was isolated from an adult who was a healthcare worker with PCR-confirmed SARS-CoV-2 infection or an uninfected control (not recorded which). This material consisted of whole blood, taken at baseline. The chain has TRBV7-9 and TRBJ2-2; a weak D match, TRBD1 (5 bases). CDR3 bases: TGTGCCAGCAGCTTATTTTCAGGGTACACCGGGGAGCTGTTTTTT. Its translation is CASSLFSGYTGELFF.